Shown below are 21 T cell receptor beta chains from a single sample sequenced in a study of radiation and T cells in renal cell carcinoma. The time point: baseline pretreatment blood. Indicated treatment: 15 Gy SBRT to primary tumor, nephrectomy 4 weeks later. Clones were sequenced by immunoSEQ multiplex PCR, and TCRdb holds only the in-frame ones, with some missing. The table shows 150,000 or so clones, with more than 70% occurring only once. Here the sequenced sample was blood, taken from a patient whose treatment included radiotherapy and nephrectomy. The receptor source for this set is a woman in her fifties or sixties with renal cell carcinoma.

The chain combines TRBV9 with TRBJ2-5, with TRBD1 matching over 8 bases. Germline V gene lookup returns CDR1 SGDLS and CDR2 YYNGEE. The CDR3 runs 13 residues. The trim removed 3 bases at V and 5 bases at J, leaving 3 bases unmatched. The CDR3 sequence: CASSGTGRETQYF. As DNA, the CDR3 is TGTGCCAGCAGCGGGACAGGGAGGGAGACCCAGTACTTC. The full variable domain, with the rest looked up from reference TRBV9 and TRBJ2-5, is DSGVTQTPKHLITATGQRVTLRCSPRSGDLSVYWYQQSLDQGLQFLIQYYNGEERAKGNILERFSAQQFPDLHSELNLSSLELGDSALYFCASSGTGRETQYFGPGTRLLVL.

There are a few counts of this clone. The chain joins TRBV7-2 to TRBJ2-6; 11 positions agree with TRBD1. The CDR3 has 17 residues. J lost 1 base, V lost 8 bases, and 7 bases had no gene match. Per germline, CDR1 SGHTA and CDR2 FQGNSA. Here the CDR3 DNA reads TGTGCCAGCCGGAGGACAGGGGGCGGGTCTGGGGCCAACGTCCTGACTTTC. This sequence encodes CASRRTGGGSGANVLTF. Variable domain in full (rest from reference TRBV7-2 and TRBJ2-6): GAGVSQSPSNKVTEKGKDVELRCDPISGHTALYWYRQSLGQGLEFLIYFQGNSAPDKSGLPSDRFSAERTGGSVSTLTIQRTQQEDSAVYLCASRRTGGGSGANVLTFGAGSRLTVL.

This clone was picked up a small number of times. The CDR3 sequence: CAWSVQTHTEAFF. The CDR3 nucleotides read TGTGCCTGGAGTGTACAAACCCACACTGAAGCTTTCTTT. V is TRBV30 and J is TRBJ1-1; unclear D gene. The CDR3 runs to 13 residues. Trimming took 0 bases from V and 3 from J, leaving 8 bases between them. CDR1 and CDR2 (germline): GTSNPN, SVGIG (reference sequence).

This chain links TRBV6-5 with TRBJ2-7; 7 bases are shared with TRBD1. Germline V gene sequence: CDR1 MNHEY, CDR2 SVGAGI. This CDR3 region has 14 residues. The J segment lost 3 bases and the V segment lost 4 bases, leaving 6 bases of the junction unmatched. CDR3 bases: TGTGCCAGCAGTTCCGGGACAGACCGCTACGAGCAGTACTTC. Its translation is CASSSGTDRYEQYF.

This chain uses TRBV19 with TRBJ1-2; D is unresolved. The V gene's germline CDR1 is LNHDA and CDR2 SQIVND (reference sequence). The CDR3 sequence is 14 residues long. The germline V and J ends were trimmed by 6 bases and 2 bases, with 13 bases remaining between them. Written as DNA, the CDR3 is TGTGCCAGTAGCGCCCAAACCAAGAACTATGGCTACACCTTC. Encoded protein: CASSAQTKNYGYTF.

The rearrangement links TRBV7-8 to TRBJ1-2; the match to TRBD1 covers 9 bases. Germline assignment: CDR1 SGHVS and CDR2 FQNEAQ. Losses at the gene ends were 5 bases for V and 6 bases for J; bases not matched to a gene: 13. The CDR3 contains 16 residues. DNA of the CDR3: TGTGCCAGCAGCGGGCGTCCCGGGACAGGGTTTAATGGCTACACCTTC. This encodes CASSGRPGTGFNGYTF.

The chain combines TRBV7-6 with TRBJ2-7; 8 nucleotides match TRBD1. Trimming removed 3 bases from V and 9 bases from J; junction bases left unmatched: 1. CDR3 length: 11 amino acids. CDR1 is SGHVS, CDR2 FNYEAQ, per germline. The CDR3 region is CASSLTGVQYF. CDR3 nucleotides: TGTGCCAGCAGCTTGACAGGGGTGCAGTACTTC.

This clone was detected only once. The CDR3 sequence: CASSSAPGSHYGYTF. The DNA for the CDR3 is TGCGCCAGCAGCTCAGCTCCAGGGTCCCACTATGGCTACACCTTC. The chain uses TRBV5-1 and TRBJ1-2; D may be TRBD1 (5 bases). Germline CDR1 SGHRS, CDR2 YFSETQ. CDR3 length: 15 amino acids. V dropped 3 bases and J dropped 3 bases, with 15 bases sitting between them.

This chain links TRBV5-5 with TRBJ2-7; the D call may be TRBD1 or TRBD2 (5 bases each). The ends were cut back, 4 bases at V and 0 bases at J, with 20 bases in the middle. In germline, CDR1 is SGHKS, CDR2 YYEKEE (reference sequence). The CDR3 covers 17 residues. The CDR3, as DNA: TGTGCCAGCAGCCGTCTCAAGGGGAGTGGGTCCTCCTACGAGCAGTACTTC. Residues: CASSRLKGSGSSYEQYF.

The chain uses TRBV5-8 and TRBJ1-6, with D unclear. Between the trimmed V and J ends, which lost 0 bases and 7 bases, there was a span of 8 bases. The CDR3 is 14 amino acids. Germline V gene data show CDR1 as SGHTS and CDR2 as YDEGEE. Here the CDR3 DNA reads TGTGCCAGCAGCTTGGCATCAGAGAATTCACCCCTCCACTTT. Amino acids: CASSLASENSPLHF.

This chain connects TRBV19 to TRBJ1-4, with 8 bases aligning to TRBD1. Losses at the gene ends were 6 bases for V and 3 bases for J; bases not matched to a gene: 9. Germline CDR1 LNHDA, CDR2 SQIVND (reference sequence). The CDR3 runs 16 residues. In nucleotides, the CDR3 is TGTGCCAGTAGCAACCGACAGGGGCGGTCTAATGAAAAACTGTTTTTT. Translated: CASSNRQGRSNEKLFF.

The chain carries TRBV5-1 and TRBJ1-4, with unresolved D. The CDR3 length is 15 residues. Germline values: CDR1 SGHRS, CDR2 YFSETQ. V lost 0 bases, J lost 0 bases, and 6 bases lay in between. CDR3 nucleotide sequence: TGCGCCAGCAGCTTGGGATTGTCAACTAATGAAAAACTGTTTTTT. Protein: CASSLGLSTNEKLFF.

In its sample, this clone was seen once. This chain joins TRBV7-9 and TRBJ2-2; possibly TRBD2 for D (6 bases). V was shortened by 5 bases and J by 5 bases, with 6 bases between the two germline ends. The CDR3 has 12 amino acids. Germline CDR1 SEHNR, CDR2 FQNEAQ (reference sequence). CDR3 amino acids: CASSGGTGELFF. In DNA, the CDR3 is TGTGCCAGCAGCGGGGGGACCGGGGAGCTGTTTTTT.

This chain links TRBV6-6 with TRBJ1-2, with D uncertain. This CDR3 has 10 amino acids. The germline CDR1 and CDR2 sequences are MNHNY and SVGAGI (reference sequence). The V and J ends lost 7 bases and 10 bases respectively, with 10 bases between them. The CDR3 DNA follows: TGTGCCAGCAAGGCAGAGTACTACACCTTC. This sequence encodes CASKAEYYTF.

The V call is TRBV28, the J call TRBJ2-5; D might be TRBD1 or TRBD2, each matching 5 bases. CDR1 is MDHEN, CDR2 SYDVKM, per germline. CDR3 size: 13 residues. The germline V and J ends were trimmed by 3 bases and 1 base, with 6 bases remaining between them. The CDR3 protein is CASSLRGQETQYF. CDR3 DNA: TGTGCCAGCAGTTTGAGGGGCCAAGAGACCCAGTACTTC.

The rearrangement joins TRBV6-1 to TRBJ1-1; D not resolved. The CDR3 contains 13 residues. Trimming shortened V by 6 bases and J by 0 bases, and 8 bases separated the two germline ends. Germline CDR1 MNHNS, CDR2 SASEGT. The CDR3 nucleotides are TGTGCCAGCAGAATAGGACTGAACACTGAAGCTTTCTTT. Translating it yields CASRIGLNTEAFF.

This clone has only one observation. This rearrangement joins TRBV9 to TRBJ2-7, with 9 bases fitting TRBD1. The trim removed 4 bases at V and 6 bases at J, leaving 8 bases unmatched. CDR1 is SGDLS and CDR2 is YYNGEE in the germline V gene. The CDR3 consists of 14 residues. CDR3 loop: CASSFTGGPTEQYF. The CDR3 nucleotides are TGTGCCAGCAGCTTTACAGGGGGCCCGACCGAGCAGTACTTC.

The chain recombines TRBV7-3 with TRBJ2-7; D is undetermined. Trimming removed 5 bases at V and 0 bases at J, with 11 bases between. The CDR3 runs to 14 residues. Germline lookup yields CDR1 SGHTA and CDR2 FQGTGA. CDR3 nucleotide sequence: TGTGCCAGCAGCCCCACCGGCAGCTCCTACGAGCAGTACTTC. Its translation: CASSPTGSSYEQYF.

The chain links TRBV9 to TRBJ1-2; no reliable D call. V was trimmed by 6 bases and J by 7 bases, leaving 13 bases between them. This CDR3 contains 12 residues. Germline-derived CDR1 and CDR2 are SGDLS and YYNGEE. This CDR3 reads CASKGPFSGYTF. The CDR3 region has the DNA TGTGCCAGCAAAGGGCCCTTTAGTGGCTACACCTTC.

The CDR3 DNA sequence: TGCAGCGTTGCGAGGACCCAAGAGCAGTTCTTC. This sequence encodes CSVARTQEQFF. The V call is TRBV29-1, the J call TRBJ2-1; no firm D call. With 4 bases removed from V and 10 bases from J, the gap between germline ends came to 11 bases. The germline CDR1 and CDR2 sequences are SQVTM and ANQGSEA. The CDR3 extends over 11 amino acids.

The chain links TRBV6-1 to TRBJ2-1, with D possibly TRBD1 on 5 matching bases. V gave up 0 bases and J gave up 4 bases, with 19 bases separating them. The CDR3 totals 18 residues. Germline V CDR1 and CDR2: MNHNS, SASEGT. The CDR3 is CASSEALVGVGSYNEQFF. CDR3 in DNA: TGTGCCAGCAGTGAAGCTTTAGTAGGGGTGGGATCATACAATGAGCAGTTCTTC.